The 29 T cell receptor beta chains in this list originate from one sample, sequenced in a study of regulatory T cells in long-lasting Graves disease. The time point denotes: newly diagnosed GD, antithyroid drugs for less than 3 months. Making the TCR library involved RNA that had been extracted from PBMCs. Building the TCR beta libraries relied on iRepertoire HTBI primers, and CDR3 regions underwent Arm-PCR. MiXCR, run by TCRdb on the multiplex PCR reads, gives a single entry per CDR3 protein. This sample yields some 400,000 distinct CDR3 sequences, of which under 15% are seen a single time; 16% belongs to the top ten. The sample was also reused in another study, on T cells in Graves' hyperthyroidism and ophthalmopathy.

Source: peripheral blood mononuclear cells (PBMCs), taken at new diagnosis, from a patient treated with antithyroid drugs. The receptors derive from a woman aged 30 to 39 with Graves disease.

This clonotype was detected many times. This rearrangement joins TRBV2 to TRBJ2-3; tentatively, D is TRBD1 or TRBD2 (6 bases each). Trimming took off 6 bases at V and 5 bases at J, with 12 bases between the two ends. The CDR3 is made up of 13 amino acids. The germline V gene encodes CDR1 SNHLY and CDR2 FYNNEI. Here the CDR3 reads CASRTGAGDTQYF. The CDR3 DNA reads as TGTGCCAGCAGGACGGGGGCAGGAGATACGCAGTATTTT.

This clonotype was picked up a small number of times. The gene calls are TRBV6-1 and TRBJ2-1; D is unclear. This CDR3 has 10 residues. V dropped 6 bases and J dropped 8 bases, with 5 bases sitting between them. Germline-derived CDR1 and CDR2 are MNHNS and SASEGT. CDR3 in DNA: TGTGCCAGCAGGGGTTATGAGCAGTTCTTC. Encoded protein: CASRGYEQFF.

The chain joins TRBV7-9 to TRBJ1-2, with D possibly being TRBD1 (5 bases). The CDR3 runs 16 residues. Germline assignment: CDR1 SEHNR and CDR2 FQNEAQ (reference sequence). V dropped 1 base and J dropped 3 bases, with 15 bases sitting between them. CDR3 coding DNA: TGTGCCAGCAGCTTAGGGTCCCGCAGGGATGACTATGGCTACACCTTC. Protein: CASSLGSRRDDYGYTF.

As to this clonotype: This may stem from a read error, because a much larger clone lies one nucleotide away. This chain connects TRBV5-1 to TRBJ1-2; 9 bases align to TRBD1. Germline V gives CDR1 SGHRS, CDR2 YFSETQ. CDR3 length equals 18 residues. CDR3 in DNA: TGCGCCAGCAGCTTGGCCGAGGTCCCGGGACAGGGAAACTATGACTACACCTTC. Translated, it gives CASSLAEVPGQGNYDYTF.

This clonotype was seen ten or more times. This chain uses TRBV20-1 with TRBJ1-5; no definite D call. The V gene lost 3 bases and the J gene lost 0 bases, with 6 bases spanning the gap. CDR3 size: 13 residues. Germline V gene lookup returns CDR1 DFQATT and CDR2 SNEGSKA (reference sequence). The CDR3 loop reads CSASSGSNQPQHF. The DNA for the CDR3 is TGCAGTGCTAGTTCAGGTAGCAATCAGCCCCAGCATTTT.

This clonotype has ten or more counts. This chain connects TRBV2 to TRBJ2-1; 10 nucleotides line up with TRBD2. The length of the CDR3 is 20 residues. Germline CDR1 SNHLY, CDR2 FYNNEI. The junction had 15 bases not matched to a gene; V was cut back by 0 bases and J by 4 bases. DNA for the CDR3: TGTGCCAGCAGTGAAGCGCTTCCCCTCAGCGGGAGGGGGCCTTACAATGAGCAGTTCTTC. Its translation: CASSEALPLSGRGPYNEQFF.

At least ten counts were recorded for this clonotype. The DNA for the CDR3 is TGTGCCTCTACTGGGGGCGGGGACACTGAAGCTTTCTTT. It is translated as CASTGGGDTEAFF. The chain has TRBV6-1 and TRBJ1-1; D might be TRBD1 (6 bases). The V and J ends lost 11 bases and 3 bases respectively, with 16 bases between them. The germline V gene encodes CDR1 MNHNS and CDR2 SASEGT. The CDR3 is 13 amino acids.

This clonotype was counted between two and nine times. This sequence joins TRBV24-1 and TRBJ2-3, with 9 bases aligning to TRBD2. V lost 3 bases to trimming and J lost 0 bases; unmatched junction nucleotides: 3. This CDR3 is built from 16 residues. In germline, CDR1 is KGHDR, CDR2 SFDVKD. The CDR3 nucleotides are TGTGCCACCAGTGATGTAGCGGGAGTTAGCACAGATACGCAGTATTTT. Encoded protein: CATSDVAGVSTDTQYF.

This clonotype was counted only a few times. A junction end diverges from the germline sequence, so it may reflect a read error. The chain has TRBV7-7 and TRBJ2-5; 9 nucleotides align to TRBD1. Germline CDR1 and CDR2: SSHAT and FNYEAQ (reference sequence). The CDR3 is 16 amino acids. CDR3 protein: CASSPTLGQGKETQYF. As DNA, the CDR3 is TGTGCTAGCAGCCCTACGCTGGGACAGGGAAAGGAGACCCAGTACTTC.

V is TRBV12-3 or TRBV12-4 and J is TRBJ2-1, with D tentatively TRBD2 (6 bases). V lost 5 bases and J 6 bases, leaving 14 bases between the germline ends. The CDR3 loop spans 14 amino acids. The CDR3 DNA follows: TGTGCCAGCAGTCTAAGCGGAGGGGCCAATGAGCAGTTCTTC. Translation gives CASSLSGGANEQFF.

This clonotype was recorded many times. This chain connects TRBV3-1 to TRBJ1-5, with a possible D match to TRBD1 (6 bases). CDR1 and CDR2 from the germline V gene are LGHDT and YNNKEL (reference sequence). This CDR3 has 16 residues. V was shortened by 4 bases and J by 6 bases, with 19 bases between the two germline ends. The CDR3 spells CASSPRVGGYAQPQHF. CDR3 DNA sequence: TGTGCCAGCAGCCCCCGGGTAGGGGGGTATGCTCAGCCCCAGCATTTT. The full variable domain, rest sourced from reference TRBV3-1 and TRBJ1-5, is DTAVSQTPKYLVTQMGNDKSIKCEQNLGHDTMYWYKQDSKKFLKIMFSYNNKELIINETVPNRFSPKSPDKAHLNLHINSLELGDSAVYFCASSPRVGGYAQPQHFGDGTRLSIL.

This clonotype was detected a few times. The CDR3 ends on some other residue instead of the conserved phenylalanine or tryptophan, so this is likely a read error. V and J are TRBV7-2 and TRBJ2-1; 11 bases are a match to TRBD2. Germline trimming cut 5 bases from V and 7 bases from J; bases unmatched to any gene: 13. The CDR3 runs 17 residues. CDR1 is SGHTA, CDR2 FQGNSA, per germline. The CDR3 DNA reads TGTGCCAGCAGCCTTGGGGGTAGCGGGAGGGCCAGGAATGAGCAGTTCCTC. This gives the protein CASSLGGSGRARNEQFL.

Only a few counts were recorded for this clonotype. The chain is built from TRBV9 and TRBJ2-2; 9 bases agree with TRBD2. Germline V CDR1 and CDR2: SGDLS, YYNGEE. CDR3 length: 20 residues. Trimming removed 0 bases from V and 1 base from J; junction bases left unmatched: 13. CDR3 nucleotide sequence: TGTGCCAGCAGCGTAGCGGGGCTAGCGGGACGTCATCTGAACACCGGGGAGCTGTTTTTT. It is translated as CASSVAGLAGRHLNTGELFF.

There are many counts of this clonotype. This chain uses TRBV3-1 with TRBJ2-3; 8 bases are a match to TRBD2. This CDR3 region has 16 residues. CDR1 LGHDT and CDR2 YNNKEL come from the germline V gene (reference sequence). With 2 bases clipped from V and 0 bases from J, the junction kept 4 bases outside the gene matches. The CDR3 DNA reads as TGTGCCAGCAGCCAAAGTATAGCGGGAAGCACAGATACGCAGTATTTT. This codes for CASSQSIAGSTDTQYF.

This clonotype occurred a few times. The chain couples TRBV5-8 to TRBJ2-7; no clear D gene. This CDR3 is built from 14 residues. The germline V and J ends were trimmed by 4 bases and 6 bases, with 17 bases remaining between them. In germline, CDR1 is SGHTS, CDR2 YDEGEE. The CDR3 spells CASSPGPTLFEQYF. The DNA for the CDR3 is TGTGCCAGCAGCCCTGGCCCCACTTTGTTCGAGCAGTACTTC.

This clonotype was seen a handful of times. A much larger clone sits a single nucleotide away, making a read error possible. The CDR3 nucleotides are TGTGCCAGCAGCTTAAGGGGTTCAGCGGGAGGTAGGCTCTACAATGATCAGTTCTTC. Protein product: CASSLRGSAGGRLYNDQFF. The chain has TRBV7-3 and TRBJ2-1, with 9 bases fitting TRBD2. Germline CDR1 SGHTA, CDR2 FQGTGA. CDR3 length equals 19 residues. The entire variable domain, with the rest obtained from reference TRBV7-3 and TRBJ2-1, is as follows: GAGVSQTPSNKVTEKGKYVELRCDPISGHTALYWYRQSLGQGPEFLIYFQGTGAADDSGLPNDRFFAVRPEGSVSTLKIQRTERGDSAVYLCASSLRGSAGGRLYNDQFFGPGTRLTVL.

The chain couples TRBV12-3 or TRBV12-4 to TRBJ1-1; unclear D gene. Trimming took off 3 bases at V and 6 bases at J, with 11 bases between the two ends. The CDR3 is 13 amino acids. The CDR3 sequence is CASSFAPTAEAFF. In nucleotides, the CDR3 is TGTGCCAGCAGTTTCGCCCCGACGGCTGAAGCTTTCTTT.

This clonotype was observed many times. The chain has TRBV3-1 and TRBJ2-2; no clear D gene. The CDR3 has 15 amino acids. The V gene's germline CDR1 is LGHDT and CDR2 YNNKEL (reference sequence). V was shortened by 4 bases and J by 0 bases, with 9 bases between the two germline ends. As DNA, the CDR3 is TGTGCCAGCAGCCGCCCACGGGCGAACACCGGGGAGCTGTTTTTT. It encodes CASSRPRANTGELFF. Full variable domain (outside the CDR3, taken from reference TRBV3-1 and TRBJ2-2): DTAVSQTPKYLVTQMGNDKSIKCEQNLGHDTMYWYKQDSKKFLKIMFSYNNKELIINETVPNRFSPKSPDKAHLNLHINSLELGDSAVYFCASSRPRANTGELFFGEGSRLTVL.

This clonotype came up many times. The chain couples TRBV5-1 to TRBJ1-1, with D possibly TRBD1 on 5 matching bases. Germline V CDR1 and CDR2: SGHRS, YFSETQ. This CDR3 is built from 16 residues. Between the trimmed V and J ends, which lost 4 bases and 5 bases, there was a span of 21 bases. CDR3 nucleotide sequence: TGCGCCAGCAGCCTCCGGGACCTCCGAGTGGGGACTGAAGCTTTCTTT. Amino acid sequence: CASSLRDLRVGTEAFF.

This clonotype showed up many times. The CDR3 sequence: CASSPSGADSGSFDEQYF. CDR3 DNA sequence: TGTGCCAGCAGCCCTTCTGGGGCGGATAGCGGGAGTTTCGACGAGCAGTACTTC. The chain recombines TRBV14 with TRBJ2-7; 9 bases agree with TRBD2. The J segment lost 5 bases and the V segment lost 4 bases, leaving 18 bases of the junction unmatched. The CDR3 consists of 18 residues. Germline V gene sequence: CDR1 SGHDN, CDR2 FVKESK.

This clonotype was detected a few times. The chain combines TRBV12-3 or TRBV12-4 with TRBJ2-6, with D perhaps TRBD1 (6 bases). The CDR3 consists of 15 residues. Trimming pared 8 bases from V and 2 bases from J, leaving 13 bases between. The CDR3, as DNA: TGTGCCAGCCGACCATCAGGGGCTGGGGCCAACGTCCTGACTTTC. This codes for CASRPSGAGANVLTF.

This clonotype was seen only a few times. The chain uses TRBV9 and TRBJ2-1, with 9 bases identical to TRBD2. The germline V gene encodes CDR1 SGDLS and CDR2 YYNGEE. Unmatched junction bases numbered 11, after V lost 0 bases and J lost 4 bases. This CDR3 is built from 18 residues. The chain's CDR3 is CASSVVGSGSLDYNEQFF. The CDR3 bases are TGTGCCAGCAGCGTAGTGGGTAGCGGGAGCCTAGATTACAATGAGCAGTTCTTC.

The sample holds a few counts of this clonotype. This chain joins TRBV29-1 and TRBJ2-6; the D gene is possibly TRBD1 (6 bases). Germline V gene data show CDR1 as SQVTM and CDR2 as ANQGSEA. The CDR3 sequence is 15 residues long. V gave up 4 bases and J gave up 1 base, with 11 bases separating them. The CDR3 loop reads CSVGIQGSGANVLTF. Written as DNA, the CDR3 is TGCAGCGTTGGGATACAGGGTTCTGGGGCCAACGTCCTGACTTTC.

This clonotype has ten or more counts. V gene TRBV7-3 combines with J gene TRBJ2-3; no firm D call. CDR1 and CDR2 (germline): SGHTA, FQGTGA. CDR3 length: 15 amino acids. Trimming pared 3 bases from V and 6 bases from J, leaving 16 bases between. The DNA for the CDR3 is TGTGCCAGCAGCTTTGAAAGTGCGACGACGGATACGCAGTATTTT. Protein product: CASSFESATTDTQYF.

In the case of this clonotype: A far larger clone lies a single base away; this is likely a read error. The chain uses TRBV11-2 and TRBJ2-7, with 10 bases lining up with TRBD1. Gene TRBJ2-3 matches the end of the DNA better, so the J call may be wrong. The CDR3 is 18 residues long. Germline V gene data show CDR1 as SGHAT and CDR2 as FQNNGV. CDR3 DNA sequence: TGTGCCAGCAGCTCCAGCCGACCAGACAGGGGGCCGGTAGATACGCAGTATTTT. This translates into CASSSSRPDRGPVDTQYF.

This clonotype showed up many times. The chain links TRBV11-2 to TRBJ1-2, with D uncertain. The CDR3 extends over 12 amino acids. Germline assignment: CDR1 SGHAT and CDR2 FQNNGV. V shed 3 bases and J shed 6 bases, with 8 bases lying between them. The DNA of the CDR3 is TGTGCCAGCAGCTTCTATGGGGATGGCTACACCTTC. Residues: CASSFYGDGYTF.

This clonotype was counted many times. This chain links TRBV12-3 or TRBV12-4 with TRBJ2-1; D is perhaps TRBD1 (6 bases). There are 16 residues in the CDR3. The V end was cut by 1 base, the J end by 5 bases, with 15 bases between. The CDR3 DNA follows: TGTGCCAGCAGTTTAGTGGGGGCTAATCCCAACAATGAGCAGTTCTTC. Its translation is CASSLVGANPNNEQFF.

With respect to this clonotype: One base away lies a much larger clone, so this may be a sequencing read error. J is TRBJ1-1 and V is TRBV20-1; D ambiguous. With 6 bases removed from V and 10 bases from J, the gap between germline ends came to 12 bases. There are 10 residues in the CDR3. Germline CDR1 and CDR2: DFQATT and SNEGSKA (reference sequence). CDR3 sequence: CSAPDLRAFF. The CDR3 DNA sequence: TGCAGTGCCCCGGATCTAAGAGCTTTCTTT.

At least ten counts were recorded for this clonotype. This chain uses TRBV30 with TRBJ2-2, with D hard to call. Germline V lookup: CDR1 GTSNPN, CDR2 SVGIG (reference sequence). V was cut by 0 bases and J by 4 bases, with 9 bases left in between. CDR3 size: 14 residues. CDR3 nucleotide sequence: TGTGCCTGGAGTGTACGGATTATCACCGGGGAGCTGTTTTTT. This sequence encodes CAWSVRIITGELFF.